This T cell receptor (beta chain) was captured in a study of response to subunit inactivated influenza vaccine. TCRdb re-called the RT-PCR reads through MiXCR, storing one row per CDR3 protein. Of just under 550,000 distinct CDR3 sequences in the sample, approximately 20% were seen once. This clonotype was found a few times. V was clipped by 3 bases and J by 5 bases; unmatched bases: 7. Germline V lookup: CDR1 SGHAT, CDR2 FQNNGV. CDR3 size: 15 residues. This sample also appeared in a second study, on T cells expressing NK-cell markers. That work contributes: 5'RACE template switching with UMIs produced the TCR beta cDNA. The sorts in several experiments were restricted to alpha-beta TCR T cells by an anti-gamma-delta TCR antibody. The study found dominant NKG2C+ clonotypes at 1.0-7.0% of CD8+ T cells in about six donors.

The genes are TRBV11-2 and TRBJ2-5, with 9 bases lining up with TRBD2. The sequence was obtained from a man aged 50 or older who received an inactivated influenza vaccine. Sequenced here: CD4+ T cells sorted from PBMCs, sampled 12 days after vaccination. CDR3 in DNA: TGTGCCAGCAGCTTCCCGCGGGGGGGCCGTGAGACCCAGTACTTC. Amino acid sequence: CASSFPRGGRETQYF.